This entry lists 18 T cell receptor beta chains sequenced from one sample in a study of chemoradiotherapy in HPV16-positive cancers. Some clones are missing from TCRdb's copy, which holds only in-frame ones; the method was immunoSEQ multiplex PCR. The repertoire holds about 4,400 clones, with 75% to 90% as singletons. The sample was collected from a patient who underwent chemoradiotherapy. The receptors were sampled from a human donor with HPV-associated anogenital cancer.

This chain uses TRBV19 with TRBJ2-3; D gene uncertain. The V end was cut by 6 bases, the J end by 5 bases, with 9 bases between. CDR1 LNHDA and CDR2 SQIVND come from the germline V gene (reference sequence). CDR3 length: 12 residues. The CDR3 loop reads CASSPQEDTQYF. The CDR3 DNA is TGTGCCAGTAGCCCACAAGAAGATACGCAGTATTTT. Using reference TRBV19 and TRBJ2-3 for the parts outside the CDR3, the full variable domain is DGGITQSPKYLFRKEGQNVTLSCEQNLNHDAMYWYRQDPGQGLRLIYYSQIVNDFQKGDIAEGYSVSREKKESFPLTVTSAQKNPTAFYLCASSPQEDTQYFGPGTRLTVL.

V and J are TRBV7-9 and TRBJ1-1; D is unresolved. Germline V gene sequence: CDR1 SEHNR, CDR2 FQNEAQ (reference sequence). V dropped 4 bases and J dropped 1 base, with 10 bases sitting between them. This CDR3 has 14 amino acids. CDR3 coding DNA: TGTGCCAGCAGCTCATTGGCGGGGAACACTGAAGCTTTCTTT. This sequence encodes CASSSLAGNTEAFF. Looking up the rest from reference TRBV7-9 and TRBJ1-1 gives the full variable domain: DTGVSQNPRHKITKRGQNVTFRCDPISEHNRLYWYRQTLGQGPEFLTYFQNEAQLEKSRLLSDRFSAERPKGSFSTLEIQRTEQGDSAMYLCASSSLAGNTEAFFGQGTRLTVV.

The chain carries TRBV6-5 and TRBJ1-2; D ambiguous. Germline lookup yields CDR1 MNHEY and CDR2 SVGAGI. This CDR3 contains 13 residues. Trimming removed 6 bases at V and 4 bases at J, with 12 bases between. As DNA, the CDR3 is TGTGCCAGCAGCGCCGGGAGCAGCTATGGCTACACCTTC. Residues: CASSAGSSYGYTF.

The chain links TRBV18 to TRBJ2-1; 9 nucleotides align to TRBD2. The CDR3 runs to 16 residues. Germline-derived CDR1 and CDR2 are KGHSH and LQKENI. The trim removed 5 bases at V and 2 bases at J, leaving 7 bases unmatched. CDR3: CASSALAGAAYNEQFF. For the CDR3, the DNA is TGTGCCAGCTCAGCACTAGCGGGCGCCGCCTACAATGAGCAGTTCTTC.

This clone was picked up one time. J is TRBJ1-6 and V is TRBV19, with 7 bases fitting TRBD1. The germline CDR1 and CDR2 sequences are LNHDA and SQIVND (reference sequence). This CDR3 is 14 amino acids long. The ends lost 0 bases at V and 9 bases at J; junction bases unmatched: 2. The CDR3 DNA is TGTGCCAGTAGTATAGAGACAGGGACTTCACCCCTCCACTTT. Translated: CASSIETGTSPLHF.

The chain links TRBV5-1 to TRBJ2-1; 7 bases are a match to TRBD2. CDR3 length: 14 residues. Germline V gene lookup returns CDR1 SGHRS and CDR2 YFSETQ. V gave up 2 bases and J gave up 9 bases; unmatched junction bases: 8. CDR3: CASSFGGGFSEQFF. The CDR3 coding sequence is TGCGCCAGCAGCTTTGGGGGAGGGTTTAGTGAGCAGTTCTTC.

This clone showed up just once. The CDR3 sequence: CASSSRTGTYEQYF. CDR3 DNA: TGTGCCAGCAGTTCCCGGACAGGGACCTACGAGCAGTACTTC. This rearrangement joins TRBV6-5 to TRBJ2-7; 8 positions match TRBD1. CDR1 is MNHEY, CDR2 SVGAGI, per germline. The CDR3 is 14 amino acids. With V trimmed by 4 bases and J by 2 bases, 4 bases remained unmatched.

The chain uses TRBV25-1 and TRBJ2-5, with a weak D call TRBD2 (5 bases). The germline CDR1 and CDR2 sequences are MGHDK and SYGVNS. The CDR3 spans 15 residues. The V and J ends lost 5 bases and 2 bases respectively, with 15 bases between them. CDR3 DNA sequence: TGTGCCAGCAGTTCCGGACTGAGTTCTCAAGAGACCCAGTACTTC. This gives the protein CASSSGLSSQETQYF.

This clone was counted a few times. The rearrangement joins TRBV10-2 to TRBJ2-3, with 7 nucleotides matching TRBD1. The CDR3 sequence is 16 residues long. Germline-derived CDR1 and CDR2 are WSHSY and SAAADI. The junction had 14 bases not matched to a gene; V was cut back by 7 bases and J by 4 bases. The chain's CDR3 is CASTHPRDSYADTQYF. The CDR3 nucleotides are TGCGCCAGCACCCACCCCCGGGACAGTTACGCAGATACGCAGTATTTT.

The chain employs TRBV19 and TRBJ2-6; TRBD1 matches at 8 bases. The V segment lost 5 bases and the J segment 1 base; nucleotides outside the gene matches: 13. CDR3 length: 19 amino acids. The V gene's germline CDR1 is LNHDA and CDR2 SQIVND (reference sequence). The CDR3, as DNA: TGTGCCAGTAGTCTTAGATCGACAGGGGTTAGGTCTGGGGCCAACGTCCTGACTTTC. This gives the protein CASSLRSTGVRSGANVLTF.

The chain joins TRBV7-2 to TRBJ2-7; possible D gene TRBD2, 5 bases. This CDR3 comprises 15 residues. V was trimmed by 5 bases and J by 3 bases, leaving 17 bases between them. The germline gives CDR1 SGHTA, CDR2 FQGNSA. The CDR3 sequence: CASSPGSLRNYEQYF. The CDR3, as DNA: TGTGCCAGCAGCCCTGGGAGTCTTCGCAACTACGAGCAGTACTTC.

This rearrangement joins TRBV30 to TRBJ1-6; no clear D gene. Germline assignment: CDR1 GTSNPN and CDR2 SVGIG (reference sequence). CDR3 length: 13 residues. Trimming took 4 bases from V and 2 from J, leaving 6 bases between them. CDR3 protein: CAWTATYNSPLHF. The CDR3 nucleotides are TGTGCCTGGACCGCCACCTATAATTCACCCCTCCACTTT.

The chain joins TRBV30 to TRBJ1-5; no firm D call. Germline CDR1 GTSNPN, CDR2 SVGIG (reference sequence). V shed 2 bases and J shed 2 bases, with 10 bases lying between them. The CDR3 runs to 14 residues. In nucleotides, the CDR3 is TGTGCCTGGAGTTTTGGAGGAGGCAATCAGCCCCAGCATTTT. Its translation: CAWSFGGGNQPQHF.

The rearrangement joins TRBV7-2 to TRBJ1-1; TRBD1 matches 10 bases. The CDR3 length is 14 residues. V shed 3 bases and J 4 bases; nucleotides not matched to a gene: 2. Germline values: CDR1 SGHTA, CDR2 FQGNSA. As DNA, the CDR3 is TGTGCCAGCAGCTTCCGGGACAGGGGCACTGAAGCTTTCTTT. Residues: CASSFRDRGTEAFF.

This chain connects TRBV2 to TRBJ2-6; D ambiguous. Germline CDR1 and CDR2: SNHLY and FYNNEI. The CDR3 length is 15 residues. Deletions cut 6 bases from V and 0 bases from J, with 9 bases between. The CDR3 nucleotides read TGTGCCAGCAGCCGTCCGAGCTCTGGGGCCAACGTCCTGACTTTC. This encodes CASSRPSSGANVLTF.

With respect to this clone: A read error may account for a junction end that differs from germline. The chain carries TRBV6-1 and TRBJ1-4, with 7 nucleotides matching TRBD1. CDR3 length: 12 amino acids. Looked up from germline, CDR1 is MNHNS and CDR2 is SASEGT. CDR3 sequence: CASWTGHERLFF. CDR3 nucleotides: TGTGCCAGTTGGACAGGACACGAAAGACTGTTTTTT.

The J gene is TRBJ2-7, the V gene TRBV20-1; D not resolved. The germline V and J ends were trimmed by 4 bases and 7 bases, with 11 bases remaining between them. Germline CDR1 reads DFQATT; CDR2 reads SNEGSKA (reference sequence). The CDR3 consists of 11 residues. CDR3 bases: TGCAGTGCTAAAAGTTACTATGAGCAGTACTTC. Translated: CSAKSYYEQYF.

The CDR3 sequence is CASSLDPFQETQYF. Here the CDR3 DNA reads TGTGCCAGCAGCCTGGACCCATTCCAAGAGACCCAGTACTTC. The chain carries TRBV7-2 and TRBJ2-5; no clear D. The CDR3 length is 14 residues. Germline assignment: CDR1 SGHTA and CDR2 FQGNSA. V was trimmed by 5 bases and J by 1 base, leaving 11 bases between them.